This TCR beta chain was observed in a study of CD8 T cells in Susac syndrome. Random hexamers were used to reverse transcribe the RNA input (about 0.45 to 1 ug). TCRdb fed the immunoSEQ multiplex PCR reads into MiXCR, producing one record per CDR3 protein. The sample has fewer than 150,000 distinct CDR3 sequences; just under 95% are singletons. The germline V and J ends were trimmed by 3 bases and 3 bases, with 15 bases remaining between them. The CDR3 is 16 residues long. What was sequenced was CD8+ T cells from PBMCs. The source of this sequence is a human donor with Susac syndrome. The genes are TRBV12-3 or TRBV12-4 and TRBJ2-1; no clear D. The CDR3 DNA reads as TGTGCCAGCAGTTTTGTGTCCCAGACTCTCTACAATGAGCAGTTCTTC. This codes for CASSFVSQTLYNEQFF.